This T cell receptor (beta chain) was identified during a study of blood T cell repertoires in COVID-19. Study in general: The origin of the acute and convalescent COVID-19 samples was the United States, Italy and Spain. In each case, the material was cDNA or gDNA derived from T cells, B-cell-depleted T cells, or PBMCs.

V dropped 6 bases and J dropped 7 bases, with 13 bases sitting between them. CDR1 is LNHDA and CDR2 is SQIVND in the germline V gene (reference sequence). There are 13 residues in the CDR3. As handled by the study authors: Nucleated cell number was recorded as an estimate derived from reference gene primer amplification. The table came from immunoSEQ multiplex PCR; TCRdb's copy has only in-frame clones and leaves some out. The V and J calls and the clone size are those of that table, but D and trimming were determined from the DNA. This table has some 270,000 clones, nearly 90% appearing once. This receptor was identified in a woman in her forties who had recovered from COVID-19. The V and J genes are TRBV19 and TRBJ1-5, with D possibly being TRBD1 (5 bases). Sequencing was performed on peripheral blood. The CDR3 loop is CASSQGEVQPQHF. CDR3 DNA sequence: TGTGCCAGTAGCCAGGGTGAGGTCCAGCCCCAGCATTTT.